The source of this T cell receptor beta chain is a study of CD8+ T cells in alopecia areata. At the level of the study: Treated patients were given 5 to 10 mg oral tofacitinib twice daily.

Germline CDR1 reads SGHRS; CDR2 reads YFSETQ. The CDR3 runs to 11 residues. Trimming removed 5 bases from V and 3 bases from J, with 6 bases in between. Sequencing relied on a cDNA template that was reverse transcribed from extracted RNA. The method was immunoSEQ multiplex PCR; TCRdb's version includes in-frame clones alone and lacks a portion of them. The table shows 150,000 or so clones, with 65% to 75% occurring only once. The count of this clone is one. The sample in question was CD8+ T cells sorted from blood, obtained at week 0. The receptor comes from a human donor with alopecia areata. This chain joins TRBV5-1 and TRBJ2-7; D is unresolved. CDR3 nucleotide sequence: TGCGCCAGCAGGCGAGGCTACGAGCAGTACTTC. It is translated as CASRRGYEQYF.